The 2 T cell receptor beta chains reported below all come from one sample, sequenced in a study of T cells after yellow fever vaccination. TCRdb reanalysed the 5' RACE reads using MiXCR and keeps one entry per CDR3 protein. The sample has some 120,000 distinct CDR3 sequences; 7.5% to 10% are singletons. The sequenced sample was CD8+ T cells sorted from PBMCs, obtained on the day of the yellow fever booster vaccination. These TCRs come from a man aged 18 to 30 who received the YFV17D yellow fever vaccine.

This chain uses TRBV5-1 with TRBJ2-6; 8 bases are shared with TRBD1. V lost 0 bases, J lost 2 bases, and 4 bases stayed unmatched. Germline values: CDR1 SGHRS, CDR2 YFSETQ. This CDR3 has 17 amino acids. CDR3 residues: CASSLATGGTGANVLTF. In DNA, the CDR3 is TGCGCCAGCAGCTTGGCCACAGGGGGAACTGGGGCCAACGTCCTGACTTTC.

This clonotype was detected ten times or more. The CDR3 protein is CASSQGSGELFF. The CDR3 region has the DNA TGTGCCAGCAGCCAGGGGTCCGGGGAGCTGTTTTTT. V usage is TRBV12-3 or TRBV12-4 and J usage is TRBJ2-2, with a weak D call TRBD1 (6 bases). The CDR3 sequence is 12 residues long. V was clipped by 6 bases and J by 6 bases, with 8 bases between them.